What follows are 5 T cell receptor beta chains derived from one specimen sequenced in a study of shared clonotypes between healthy human individuals. The table came from immunoSEQ multiplex PCR; TCRdb's copy has only in-frame clones and leaves some out. The sample records roughly 570,000 clones, more than 95% being singletons. The naive CD8 population came from CD45RO-negative cells selected for CCR7, without terminally differentiated effector memory CD45RA+ cells. Material for sequencing was naive CD8+ T cells sorted from blood. The source is a man between 25 and 39 years old in good health.

The rearrangement uses TRBV5-6 and TRBJ2-1; D gene unclear. The V and J ends lost 0 bases and 5 bases respectively, with 9 bases between them. The CDR3 spans 14 residues. Germline lookup yields CDR1 SGHDT and CDR2 YYEEEE. The DNA for the CDR3 is TGTGCCAGCAGCTTGGCCCTTATGGACAATGAGCAGTTCTTC. Translated, it gives CASSLALMDNEQFF.

The chain has TRBV7-9 and TRBJ2-3; TRBD2 matches 8 bases. The CDR3 has 17 amino acids. After removal of 6 bases from V and 6 bases from J, the junction contained 17 bases not matched to a gene. Germline lookup yields CDR1 SEHNR and CDR2 FQNEAQ (reference sequence). CDR3 sequence (DNA): TGTGCCAGCAGTCCCCGGGGGGGCGGGCGGAGCGAGGATACGCAGTATTTT. Its translation: CASSPRGGGRSEDTQYF.

The chain couples TRBV2 to TRBJ2-7; D is unresolved. Germline CDR1 reads SNHLY; CDR2 reads FYNNEI. Trimming left V 6 bases short and J 0 bases short, with 6 bases between. This CDR3 is 12 amino acids long. The CDR3 loop is CASRAVSYEQYF. The CDR3 region has the DNA TGTGCCAGCAGGGCAGTCTCCTACGAGCAGTACTTC.

This chain links TRBV30 with TRBJ2-7; D may be TRBD1 (6 bases). Between the trimmed V and J ends, which lost 3 bases and 2 bases, there was a span of 8 bases. Germline-derived CDR1 and CDR2 are GTSNPN and SVGIG (reference sequence). The CDR3 spans 12 residues. The CDR3 region has the DNA TGTGCCTGGAGCGAGGGGGCCTACGAGCAGTACTTC. Translated: CAWSEGAYEQYF.

This clone was seen only once. The chain joins TRBV11-3 to TRBJ2-1, with 7 positions matching TRBD2. Germline V gives CDR1 SGHNT, CDR2 YENEEA. The CDR3 runs 17 residues. After removal of 1 base from V and 0 bases from J, the junction contained 6 bases not matched to a gene. This CDR3 is CASSLASGDSSYNEQFF. The CDR3 bases are TGTGCCAGCAGCTTAGCCAGCGGGGATAGCTCCTACAATGAGCAGTTCTTC. The full variable domain, rest sourced from reference TRBV11-3 and TRBJ2-1, is EAGVVQSPRYKIIEKKQPVAFWCNPISGHNTLYWYLQNLGQGPELLIRYENEEAVDDSQLPKDRFSAERLKGVDSTLKIQPAELGDSAVYLCASSLASGDSSYNEQFFGPGTRLTVL.